This TCR beta chain derives from a study of CD8 T cells in Susac syndrome. Study results and limitations: There were some 15 Susac-specific public clones in total CD8+ repertoires and a few in CD8+ TEMRA repertoires.

RNA was extracted with the RNeasy kit, and a quantity of about 0.5 to 1 ug was reverse transcribed using random hexamers. It was immunoSEQ multiplex PCR that amplified TCR beta CDR3 across 54 Vbeta and 13 Jbeta. TCRdb re-analysed the immunoSEQ multiplex PCR reads in MiXCR, keeping a single row per CDR3 protein. The data show 85,000 to 120,000 distinct CDR3 sequences, approximately 94% seen once. On this clonotype: Its cognate antigen is unknown.

This CDR3 contains 14 residues. The J segment lost 3 bases and the V segment lost 2 bases, leaving 4 bases of the junction unmatched. Germline V gene data show CDR1 as KGHSH and CDR2 as LQKENI. V is TRBV18 and J is TRBJ2-7; 7 bases align to TRBD2. The source of this sequence is a human donor with Susac syndrome. The source material was CD8+ T cells from PBMCs. In DNA form, the CDR3 reads TGTGCCAGCTCACCAGGGACTACCCTCTACGAGCAGTACTTC. Translated: CASSPGTTLYEQYF.